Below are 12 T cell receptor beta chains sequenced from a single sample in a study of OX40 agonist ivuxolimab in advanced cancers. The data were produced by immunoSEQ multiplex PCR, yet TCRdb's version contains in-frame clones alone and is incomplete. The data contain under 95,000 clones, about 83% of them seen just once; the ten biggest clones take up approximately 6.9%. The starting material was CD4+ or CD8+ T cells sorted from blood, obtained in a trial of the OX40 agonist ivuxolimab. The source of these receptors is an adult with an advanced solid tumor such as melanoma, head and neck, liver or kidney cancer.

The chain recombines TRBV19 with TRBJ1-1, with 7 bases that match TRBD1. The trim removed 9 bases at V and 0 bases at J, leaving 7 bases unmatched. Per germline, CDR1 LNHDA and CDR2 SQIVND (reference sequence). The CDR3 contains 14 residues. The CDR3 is CASLGTEMNTEAFF. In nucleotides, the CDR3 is TGTGCCAGCCTAGGGACAGAGATGAACACTGAAGCTTTCTTT.

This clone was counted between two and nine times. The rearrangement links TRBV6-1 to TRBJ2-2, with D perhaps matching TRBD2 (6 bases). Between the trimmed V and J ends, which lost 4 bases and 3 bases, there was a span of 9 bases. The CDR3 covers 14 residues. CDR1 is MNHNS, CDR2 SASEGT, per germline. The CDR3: CASSAGVDTGELFF. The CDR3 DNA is TGTGCCAGCAGTGCGGGAGTAGACACCGGGGAGCTGTTTTTT.

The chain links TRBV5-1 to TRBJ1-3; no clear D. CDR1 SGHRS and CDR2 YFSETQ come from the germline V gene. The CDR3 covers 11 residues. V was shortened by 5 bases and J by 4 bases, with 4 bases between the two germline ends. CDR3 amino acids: CASREGNTIYF. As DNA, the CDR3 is TGCGCCAGCAGGGAGGGAAACACCATATATTTT.

CDR3 loop: CASSDATGSIYGYTF. In DNA form, the CDR3 reads TGTGCCAGCAGTGACGCCACGGGCTCCATCTATGGCTACACCTTC. This chain uses TRBV6-1 with TRBJ1-2; D unresolved. V was cut by 3 bases and J by 4 bases, with 15 bases left in between. CDR1 MNHNS and CDR2 SASEGT come from the germline V gene. The CDR3 spans 15 residues.

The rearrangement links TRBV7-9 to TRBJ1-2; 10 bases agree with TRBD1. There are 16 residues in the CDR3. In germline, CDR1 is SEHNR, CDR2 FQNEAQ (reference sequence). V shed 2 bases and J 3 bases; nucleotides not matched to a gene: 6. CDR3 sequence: CASSLPRQGADYGYTF. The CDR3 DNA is TGTGCCAGCAGCTTACCACGACAGGGGGCGGACTATGGCTACACCTTC.

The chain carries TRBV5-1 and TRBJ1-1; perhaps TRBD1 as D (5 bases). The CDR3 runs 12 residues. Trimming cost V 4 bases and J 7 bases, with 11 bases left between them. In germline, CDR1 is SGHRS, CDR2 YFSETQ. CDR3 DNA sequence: TGCGCCAGCAGCCAAGGGGAGGGTGAAGCTTTCTTT. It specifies CASSQGEGEAFF. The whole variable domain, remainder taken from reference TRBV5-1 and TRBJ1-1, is KAGVTQTPRYLIKTRGQQVTLSCSPISGHRSVSWYQQTPGQGLQFLFEYFSETQRNKGNFPGRFSGRQFSNSRSEMNVSTLELGDSALYLCASSQGEGEAFFGQGTRLTVV.

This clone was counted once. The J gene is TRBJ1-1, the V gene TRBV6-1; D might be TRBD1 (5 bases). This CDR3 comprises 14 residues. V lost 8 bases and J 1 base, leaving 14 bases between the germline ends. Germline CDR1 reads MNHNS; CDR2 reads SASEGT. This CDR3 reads CASLTFGGNTEAFF. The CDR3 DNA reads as TGTGCCAGCCTGACGTTCGGGGGGAACACTGAAGCTTTCTTT.

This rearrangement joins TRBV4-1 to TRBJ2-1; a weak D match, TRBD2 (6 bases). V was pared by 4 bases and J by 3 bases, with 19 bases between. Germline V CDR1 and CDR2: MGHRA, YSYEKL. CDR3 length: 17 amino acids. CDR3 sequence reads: CASSRRGEGVFYNEQFF. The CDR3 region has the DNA TGCGCCAGCAGCCGGAGGGGCGAGGGCGTTTTCTACAATGAGCAGTTCTTC.

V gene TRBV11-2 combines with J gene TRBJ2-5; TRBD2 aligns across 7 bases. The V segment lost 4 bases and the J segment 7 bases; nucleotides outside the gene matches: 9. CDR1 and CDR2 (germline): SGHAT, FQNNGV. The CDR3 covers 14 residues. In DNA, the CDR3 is TGTGCCAGCAGCTCGACGTGGGAGGGAGGGACCCAGTACTTC. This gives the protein CASSSTWEGGTQYF.

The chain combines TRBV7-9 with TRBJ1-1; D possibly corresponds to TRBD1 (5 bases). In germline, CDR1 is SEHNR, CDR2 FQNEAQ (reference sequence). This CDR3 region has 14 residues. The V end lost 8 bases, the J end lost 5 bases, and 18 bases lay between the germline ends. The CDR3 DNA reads TGTGCCAGCGGCAGAGGGGCCCGGGGAACTGAAGCTTTCTTT. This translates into CASGRGARGTEAFF.

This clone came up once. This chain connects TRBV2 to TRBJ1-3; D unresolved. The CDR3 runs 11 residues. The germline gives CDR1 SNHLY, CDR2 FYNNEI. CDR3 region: CAIASKNTIYF. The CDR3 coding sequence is TGTGCGATAGCCTCCAAGAACACCATATATTTT. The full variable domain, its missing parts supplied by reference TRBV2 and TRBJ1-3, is EPEVTQTPSHQVTQMGQEVILRCVPISNHLYFYWYRQILGQKVEFLVSFYNNEISEKSEIFDDQFSVERPDGSNFTLKIRSTKLEDSAMYFCAIASKNTIYFGEGSWLTVV.

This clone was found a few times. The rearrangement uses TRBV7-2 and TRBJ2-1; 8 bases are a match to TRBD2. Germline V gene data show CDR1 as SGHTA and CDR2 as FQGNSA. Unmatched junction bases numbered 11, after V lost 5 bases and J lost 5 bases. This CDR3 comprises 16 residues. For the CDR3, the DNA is TGTGCCAGCAGCCGGGAGGGCGGGAGGCGAAACAATGAGCAGTTCTTC. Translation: CASSREGGRRNNEQFF.